This T cell receptor beta chain was recorded in a study of T cells after yellow fever vaccination. Study observations and caveats: Although the secondary response was weaker, it peaked faster, at day 5 versus 15.

Via MiXCR, TCRdb re-called the 5' RACE reads, giving one row per CDR3 protein. Of some 160,000 distinct CDR3 sequences in the sample, about a tenth are singletons; the top ten hold roughly 33%. This clonotype was recorded many times. Antigen specificity is unknown. The sequencing here drew on CD8+ T cells sorted from PBMCs, taken 45 days after the yellow fever booster vaccination. The receptor comes from a man between 18 and 35 years old who received the YFV17D yellow fever vaccine.

CDR3 sequence reads: CASSDSEVGELFF. CDR3 nucleotide sequence: TGTGCCAGCAGTGACTCAGAGGTCGGGGAGCTGTTTTTT. The rearrangement uses TRBV6-4 and TRBJ2-2; no clear D gene. Looked up from germline, CDR1 is MRHNA and CDR2 is SNTAGT. V shed 0 bases and J shed 7 bases, with 6 bases lying between them. This CDR3 contains 13 residues.